This T cell receptor (beta chain) was sequenced during a study of CD8+ T cells in alopecia areata. As for treatment: oral pan-JAK inhibitor, 5-10 mg twice daily. Those with alopecia areata gave lesional scalp punch biopsies and peripheral blood. TCR sequencing used cDNA made by reverse transcription of extracted RNA. TCRdb's table, derived via immunoSEQ multiplex PCR, lists solely in-frame clones and lacks some. This table has 200,000 or so clones, 58% appearing once. Germline lookup yields CDR1 SQVTM and CDR2 ANQGSEA. CDR3 size: 14 residues. The sequence was obtained from a human donor with alopecia areata. Sequences were derived from CD4+ T cells sorted from blood, sampled at week 24, from a patient treated with tofacitinib. The gene calls are TRBV29-1 and TRBJ2-7, with TRBD1 as a possible D gene (7 bases). Gene TRBJ2-5 matches the end of the DNA better, so the J call may be wrong. This chain's CDR3 is CSVVPQGEEETQYF. In nucleotides, the CDR3 is TGCAGCGTTGTTCCCCAGGGGGAGGAAGAGACCCAGTACTTC.